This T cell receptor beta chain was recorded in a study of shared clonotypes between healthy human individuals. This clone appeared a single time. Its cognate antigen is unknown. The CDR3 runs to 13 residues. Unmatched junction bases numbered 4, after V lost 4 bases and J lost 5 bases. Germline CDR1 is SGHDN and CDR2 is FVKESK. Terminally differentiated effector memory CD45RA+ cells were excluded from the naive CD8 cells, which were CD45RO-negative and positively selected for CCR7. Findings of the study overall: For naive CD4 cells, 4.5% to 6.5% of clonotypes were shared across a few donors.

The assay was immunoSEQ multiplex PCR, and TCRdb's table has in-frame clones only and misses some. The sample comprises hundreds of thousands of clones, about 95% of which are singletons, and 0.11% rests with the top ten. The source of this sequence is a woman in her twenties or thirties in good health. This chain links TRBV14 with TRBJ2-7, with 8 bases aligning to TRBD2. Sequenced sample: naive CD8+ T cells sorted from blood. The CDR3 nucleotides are TGTGCCAGCAGCCTTAGCGGGGACCACGAGCAGTACTTC. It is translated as CASSLSGDHEQYF. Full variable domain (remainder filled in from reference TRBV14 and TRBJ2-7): EAGVTQFPSHSVIEKGQTVTLRCDPISGHDNLYWYRRVMGKEIKFLLHFVKESKQDESGMPNNRFLAERTGGTYSTLKVQPAELEDSGVYFCASSLSGDHEQYFGPGTRLTVT.